These T cell receptor beta chains were read from a single sample in a study of OX40 agonist ivuxolimab in advanced cancers. Clones were read by immunoSEQ multiplex PCR, and TCRdb kept only the in-frame ones, dropping some. This sample has approximately 50,000 clones, with about nine tenths found just once. The source material was CD4+ or CD8+ T cells sorted from blood, sampled in a trial of the OX40 agonist ivuxolimab. These receptors all come from an adult with an advanced solid tumor such as melanoma, head and neck, liver or kidney cancer. The CDR3 runs from the conserved cysteine through the conserved F or W. The D gene is left open where the match is weak. The size of a clone is reported for some rows only, either as once, few or many, or as a class for expanded clones.

TRBV11-2,once,TRBJ2-1,TRBD2,TGTGCCAGCGGCGGACTAGCGTCACGTTGGGGGAATGAGCAGTTCTTC,CASGGLASRWGNEQFF
TRBV5-6,NA,TRBJ2-5,TRBD1,TGTGCCAGCAGCCCAGGGACAGTCGACCAAGAGACCCAGTACTTC,CASSPGTVDQETQYF
TRBV5-5,NA,TRBJ1-2,NA,TGTGCCAGCAGCTTGGTGGGGAGCGGCTACACCTTC,CASSLVGSGYTF
TRBV6-1,NA,TRBJ1-5,NA,TGTGCCAGCAGCCCAACAGGGCTCAATAATCAGCCCCAGCATTTT,CASSPTGLNNQPQHF
TRBV5-1,NA,TRBJ2-2,NA,TGCGCCAGCAGCTTGACAGGGCCCGCGAACACCGGGGAGCTGTTTTTT,CASSLTGPANTGELFF
TRBV18,NA,TRBJ2-2,NA,TGTGCCAGCTCACCACCGGTGAACACCGGGGAGCTGTTTTTT,CASSPPVNTGELFF
TRBV19,NA,TRBJ1-2,NA,TGTGCCAGTAGTGTCAGGGACGGTATCAATGGCTACACCTTC,CASSVRDGINGYTF
TRBV21-1,NA,TRBJ2-1,NA,TGTGCCAGCAGCACGTGGACTAGCGGGAGTGGGTACAATGAGCAGTTCTTC,CASSTWTSGSGYNEQFF
TRBV5-4,NA,TRBJ2-7,TRBD1,TGTGCCAGCAGCCGGGGGACAGGGGGCTTGGCCGAGCAGTACTTC,CASSRGTGGLAEQYF
TRBV10-3,NA,TRBJ2-5,NA,TGTGCCATCAGTGAGCCGGGGGGCCAACAAGAGACCCAGTACTTC,CAISEPGGQQETQYF
TRBV7-8,few,TRBJ1-5,TRBD1,TGTGCCAGCAGCTTAGCCCAGGGGGATCAGCCCCAGCATTTT,CASSLAQGDQPQHF
TRBV28,NA,TRBJ1-4,NA,TGTGCCAGCAGCCCCTCGACGGAAAAACTGTTTTTT,CASSPSTEKLFF
TRBV7-2,NA,TRBJ1-5,NA,TGTGCCAGCAGCTTAGAACGAGGGCTATATCAGCCCCAGCATTTT,CASSLERGLYQPQHF
TRBV2,NA,TRBJ2-7,NA,TGTGCCAGCAGAATACCCGGGGACGTAGGGGCCCACTCCTACGAGCAGTACTTC,CASRIPGDVGAHSYEQYF
TRBV29-1,once,TRBJ2-1,TRBD2,TGCAGCGTTGTTGCGGGAGGTTCCTACAATGAGCAGTTCTTC,CSVVAGGSYNEQFF
TRBV6-5,NA,TRBJ2-3,NA,TGTGCCAGCAGTTACTCGATATGGACCACAGATACGCAGTATTTT,CASSYSIWTTDTQYF
TRBV5-1,once,TRBJ2-1,TRBD2,TGCGCCAGCAGCTGGGCGGGAGATGAGCAGTTCTTC,CASSWAGDEQFF
TRBV27,NA,TRBJ1-6,NA,TGTGCCAGCAGTTTAGGACCGGCCCATAATTCACCCCTCCACTTT,CASSLGPAHNSPLHF
TRBV6-1,NA,TRBJ2-1,NA,TGTGCCAGCAGTGAAGCGATGGGGGGCCTTGAGCAGTTCTTC,CASSEAMGGLEQFF
TRBV4-1,NA,TRBJ1-4,NA,TGCGCCAGCAGCCTCATTGCAACTAATGAAAAACTGTTTTTT,CASSLIATNEKLFF
TRBV30,NA,TRBJ1-3,NA,TGTGCCTGGAGTGCCGGACGGAGCTCTGGAAACACCATATATTTT,CAWSAGRSSGNTIYF
TRBV7-8,few,TRBJ1-5,NA,TGTGCCAGCAGCTCTAGCAGGGTGGGGTTTGTGAATCAGCCCCAGCATTTT,CASSSSRVGFVNQPQHF
TRBV7-8,few,TRBJ2-3,NA,TGTGCCAGCAGCTTAGGCGACTTTGCTAGCACAGATACGCAGTATTTT,CASSLGDFASTDTQYF
TRBV19,NA,TRBJ2-7,NA,TGTGCCAGTAGTATAGTAGCGGACATAGACTACGAGCAGTACTTC,CASSIVADIDYEQYF
TRBV5-1,once,TRBJ1-5,NA,TGCGCCAGCAGCCCGGACGGACAAGGAAATCAGCCCCAGCATTTT,CASSPDGQGNQPQHF
TRBV11-3,NA,TRBJ2-2,NA,TGTGCCAGCAGCTTTTCGGGTGGCTTAACCGGGGAGCTGTTTTTT,CASSFSGGLTGELFF
TRBV5-4,NA,TRBJ2-7,NA,TGTGCCAGCAGCTCGACAGACAGTGCCGTATTACTATTCTACGAGCAGTACTTC,CASSSTDSAVLLFYEQYF
TRBV7-2,NA,TRBJ2-7,NA,TGTGCCAGCAGCTTATCGTTAACCGAGCAGTACTTC,CASSLSLTEQYF
TRBV19,once,TRBJ2-7,NA,TGTGCCAGTAGTATGGGCGGGGCGGGCTCCTACGAGCAGTACTTC,CASSMGGAGSYEQYF
TRBV5-1,NA,TRBJ2-1,NA,TGCGCCAGCAGCGTCGCCGGGGTGGATGAGCAGTTCTTC,CASSVAGVDEQFF
TRBV10-3,NA,TRBJ1-5,NA,TGTGCCATCAGTGACCCAGTTTCTAGCAATCAGCCCCAGCATTTT,CAISDPVSSNQPQHF
TRBV6-5,NA,TRBJ1-4,NA,TGTGCCAGCAGGCAAGAAACTAATGAAAAACTGTTTTTT,CASRQETNEKLFF
TRBV7-8,NA,TRBJ2-1,NA,TGTGCCAGCAGCCTCCGGGCCTCCTACAATGAGCAGTTCTTC,CASSLRASYNEQFF
TRBV6-5,NA,TRBJ1-5,NA,TGTGCCAGCAGTTACTCAAGCCAACAGCCCCAGCATTTT,CASSYSSQQPQHF
TRBV7-2,NA,TRBJ1-1,NA,TGTGCCAGCAGCTTACTGGGGAACACTGAAGCTTTCTTT,CASSLLGNTEAFF
TRBV4-1,NA,TRBJ2-5,NA,TGCGCCAGCAGCCCACGCAACCTTGGATTGGCGGGAAGCGAGACCCAGTACTTC,CASSPRNLGLAGSETQYF
TRBV28,few,TRBJ1-4,TRBD1,TGTGCCAGCAGTAGAGGACAGGGCCGTGAAAAACTGTTTTTT,CASSRGQGREKLFF
TRBV5-1,NA,TRBJ2-5,NA,TGCGCCAGCAGCCTACGAGCATTGGTGGTCCAAGAGACCCAGTACTTC,CASSLRALVVQETQYF
TRBV2,NA,TRBJ2-5,TRBD2,TGTGCCAGCAGCCCCGGACTAGCCACGATCGAGACCCAGTACTTC,CASSPGLATIETQYF
TRBV2,NA,TRBJ2-1,NA,TGTGCCAGCGATAACAATGAGCAGTTCTTC,CASDNNEQFF
TRBV5-1,NA,TRBJ2-7,NA,TGCGCCAGCAGCTTGTCTGTACGGGCGGGGAACTCCTACGAGCAGTACTTC,CASSLSVRAGNSYEQYF
TRBV6-6,NA,TRBJ1-1,NA,TGTGCCAGCGGAACGGGGGGGGCGACTGAAGCTTTCTTT,CASGTGGATEAFF
TRBV6-1,NA,TRBJ1-1,NA,TGTGCCAGCAGGCCAGAGACAGCGAACACTGAAGCTTTCTTT,CASRPETANTEAFF